These 27 T cell receptor beta chains were all obtained from the same sample, sequenced in a study of chemoradiotherapy in HPV16-positive cancers. Assay used: immunoSEQ multiplex PCR; TCRdb lists only in-frame clones, some missing. Of about 32,000 clones listed, 89% were seen once; the top ten hold 3% to 4%. Sequences were derived from blood, sampled from a patient who underwent chemoradiotherapy. These TCRs come from a human donor with HPV-associated anogenital cancer.

This clone was seen just once. The rearrangement uses TRBV12-5 and TRBJ2-2; 8 bases are a match to TRBD1. The V and J ends lost 2 bases and 7 bases, in that order; junction bases with no gene match: 6. The length of the CDR3 is 15 residues. Germline-derived CDR1 and CDR2 are LGHNT and FRNRAP. Here the CDR3 reads CASGLRQGAFGELFF. In DNA form, the CDR3 reads TGTGCTAGTGGTTTGAGGCAGGGGGCGTTCGGGGAGCTGTTTTTT.

V usage is TRBV7-9 and J usage is TRBJ1-1; D is ambiguous. The CDR3 sequence is 12 residues long. V lost 4 bases to trimming and J lost 1 base, with 4 bases between them. Germline V gene sequence: CDR1 SEHNR, CDR2 FQNEAQ (reference sequence). The CDR3 sequence is CASSSKNTEAFF. The CDR3 DNA is TGTGCCAGCAGCTCCAAGAACACTGAAGCTTTCTTT.

The chain links TRBV6-4 to TRBJ2-4, with TRBD1 matching over 11 bases. CDR1 MRHNA and CDR2 SNTAGT come from the germline V gene. Trimming at V came to 6 bases and at J to 0 bases, leaving 10 bases not matched to a gene. There are 18 residues in the CDR3. As DNA, the CDR3 is TGTGCCAGCAGCCGGACAGGGGGCGCTTGCCTAGCCAAAAACATTCAGTACTTC. The encoded protein is CASSRTGGACLAKNIQYF.

V and J are TRBV4-3 and TRBJ2-4, with D unresolved. The CDR3 contains 14 residues. CDR1 and CDR2 from the germline V gene are LGHNA and YSLEER. V lost 1 base and J 0 bases, leaving 4 bases between the germline ends. The CDR3 protein is CASSQGIAKNIQYF. The CDR3 DNA reads as TGCGCCAGCAGCCAAGGGATAGCCAAAAACATTCAGTACTTC.

The chain employs TRBV27 and TRBJ2-3; 7 bases line up with TRBD2. Looked up from germline, CDR1 is MNHEY and CDR2 is SMNVEV (reference sequence). This CDR3 is built from 13 residues. The V and J ends lost 3 bases and 3 bases, in that order; junction bases with no gene match: 0. The DNA of the CDR3 is TGTGCCAGCAGTTTCGGGGGGACAGATACGCAGTATTTT. It is translated as CASSFGGTDTQYF.

The chain joins TRBV25-1 to TRBJ1-1, with a weak D call TRBD1 (6 bases). The CDR3 runs to 13 residues. Trimming left V 5 bases short and J 7 bases short, with 14 bases between. Germline-derived CDR1 and CDR2 are MGHDK and SYGVNS. The CDR3 loop reads CASSPDSLSEAFF. The DNA for the CDR3 is TGTGCCAGCAGTCCGGACAGTCTAAGTGAAGCTTTCTTT.

The chain recombines TRBV7-9 with TRBJ2-1; D might be TRBD1 or TRBD2, each matching 6 bases. V was shortened by 4 bases and J by 0 bases, with 16 bases between the two germline ends. There are 17 residues in the CDR3. Germline loops: CDR1 SEHNR, CDR2 FQNEAQ (reference sequence). The CDR3 loop is CASSWGPSVRSYNEQFF. Here the CDR3 DNA reads TGTGCCAGCAGCTGGGGGCCTAGCGTTCGCTCCTACAATGAGCAGTTCTTC.

V and J are TRBV19 and TRBJ1-2, with unresolved D. V shed 3 bases and J shed 3 bases, with 5 bases lying between them. Per the germline V gene, CDR1 is LNHDA and CDR2 is SQIVND (reference sequence). This CDR3 region has 12 residues. This chain's CDR3 is CASSISDYGYTF. In nucleotides, the CDR3 is TGTGCCAGTAGTATTAGTGACTATGGCTACACCTTC.

The chain joins TRBV12-2 to TRBJ2-1; TRBD1 is the table's D call and was not checked against the DNA. TRBV12-2 corresponds to a pseudogene. The CDR3 is made up of 14 amino acids. In DNA, the CDR3 is TGTGCAAGTCGCTTAGCGGGGCAGTACAATGAGCAGTTCTTC. Residues: CASRLAGQYNEQFF.

The rearrangement links TRBV6-1 to TRBJ2-5; D is perhaps TRBD1 (5 bases). CDR3 length equals 15 residues. Trimming pared 3 bases from V and 1 base from J, leaving 12 bases between. The germline CDR1 and CDR2 sequences are MNHNS and SASEGT. DNA of the CDR3: TGTGCCAGCAGTGATTTTAGGACACCCCAAGAGACCCAGTACTTC. As protein: CASSDFRTPQETQYF.

This clone was seen only once. J is TRBJ1-6 and V is TRBV5-5; D is unresolved. Trimming removed 3 bases at V and 7 bases at J, with 11 bases between. The germline V gene encodes CDR1 SGHKS and CDR2 YYEKEE (reference sequence). This CDR3 contains 14 residues. The CDR3 bases are TGTGCCAGCAGCTCCACTCAAGGGAATTCACCCCTCCACTTT. It codes for CASSSTQGNSPLHF.

The CDR3 bases are TGTGCCAGCAGCGGACCTTTTTTTAGCGGGAGAGGGAATGAGCAGTTCTTC. This sequence encodes CASSGPFFSGRGNEQFF. This rearrangement joins TRBV9 to TRBJ2-1; 9 bases fit TRBD2. J lost 7 bases, V lost 3 bases, and 14 bases had no gene match. Germline assignment: CDR1 SGDLS and CDR2 YYNGEE. This CDR3 spans 17 amino acids.

Remarks on this clone: Germline is not matched at one junction end, which may reflect a read error. The CDR3 protein is CASSFGAGGTGELFF. The CDR3 DNA reads as TGTGCTAGCAGCTTCGGCGCGGGAGGCACCGGGGAGCTGTTTTTT. The chain links TRBV7-7 to TRBJ2-2, with 8 bases lining up with TRBD2. The CDR3 totals 15 residues. The germline V gene has CDR1 SSHAT and CDR2 FNYEAQ (reference sequence). Full variable domain (outside the CDR3, taken from reference TRBV7-7 and TRBJ2-2): GAGVSQSPRYKVTKRGQDVTLRCDPISSHATLYWYQQALGQGPEFLTYFNYEAQPDKSGLPSDRFSAERPEGSISTLTIQRTEQRDSAMYRCASSFGAGGTGELFFGEGSRLTVL.

The rearrangement joins TRBV7-2 to TRBJ2-7; 8 nucleotides line up with TRBD1. CDR3 size: 16 residues. V dropped 3 bases and J dropped 5; count of bases not matched to a gene: 12. Germline loops: CDR1 SGHTA, CDR2 FQGNSA. The CDR3 region has the DNA TGTGCCAGCAGCTTGGCGGGCAGGGGGCGCAGCCACGAGCAGTACTTC. Translated: CASSLAGRGRSHEQYF.

This rearrangement joins TRBV6-5 to TRBJ1-2; 7 bases are shared with TRBD1. V was pared by 8 bases and J by 4 bases, with 7 bases of the junction left unmatched. The germline V gene encodes CDR1 MNHEY and CDR2 SVGAGI. The CDR3 totals 13 residues. CDR3 region: CASWDSNRYGYTF. CDR3 nucleotide sequence: TGTGCCAGCTGGGACAGTAATCGCTATGGCTACACCTTC.

This chain connects TRBV30 to TRBJ1-5, with a tentative D call TRBD1 (5 bases). The CDR3 contains 13 residues. V was pared by 5 bases and J by 6 bases, with 14 bases between. The germline V gene encodes CDR1 GTSNPN and CDR2 SVGIG (reference sequence). The CDR3 nucleotides are TGTGCCTGGGCCAAGAAGGGGAGTCAGCCCCAGCATTTT. This gives the protein CAWAKKGSQPQHF.

The chain joins TRBV5-4 to TRBJ1-1, with a tentative D call TRBD1 (5 bases). The V and J ends lost 2 bases and 4 bases respectively, with 15 bases between them. CDR3 length: 15 amino acids. The germline V gene has CDR1 SGHNT and CDR2 YYREEE (reference sequence). The CDR3 DNA reads as TGTGCCAGCAGCTTACCTGGGCAGGGAGGCACTGAAGCTTTCTTT. Protein product: CASSLPGQGGTEAFF.

J is TRBJ2-1 and V is TRBV6-4; D assignment may be TRBD1 or TRBD2 (6 bases each). Looked up from germline, CDR1 is MRHNA and CDR2 is SNTAGT. V lost 3 bases and J lost 4, with 13 bases in between. The CDR3 contains 15 residues. The CDR3 spells CASSEGSGAYNEQFF. The CDR3 nucleotides are TGTGCCAGCAGTGAAGGATCGGGGGCGTACAATGAGCAGTTCTTC.

The rearrangement joins TRBV7-9 to TRBJ2-1; 8 nucleotides align to TRBD2. The CDR3 length is 16 residues. Losses at the gene ends were 7 bases for V and 6 bases for J; bases not matched to a gene: 14. Germline CDR1 and CDR2: SEHNR and FQNEAQ (reference sequence). Written as DNA, the CDR3 is TGTGCCAGCACCCACGCAGCCGGGGGGGCCGTCAATGAGCAGTTCTTC. Translated, it gives CASTHAAGGAVNEQFF.

This clone was seen more than once but under ten times. This chain connects TRBV13 to TRBJ1-6, with a possible D match to TRBD1 (6 bases). V was shortened by 3 bases and J by 7 bases, with 19 bases between the two germline ends. Germline V gene data show CDR1 as PRHDT and CDR2 as FYEKMQ (reference sequence). This CDR3 contains 17 residues. The CDR3 loop is CASSFGWGRTENSPLHF. CDR3 coding DNA: TGTGCCAGCAGCTTCGGCTGGGGGCGTACGGAAAATTCACCCCTCCACTTT.

The rearrangement uses TRBV6-1 and TRBJ2-7, with TRBD1 as a possible D gene (5 bases). This CDR3 region has 15 residues. The germline V and J ends were trimmed by 0 bases and 2 bases, with 11 bases remaining between them. Germline-derived CDR1 and CDR2 are MNHNS and SASEGT. CDR3 sequence reads: CASSEAPKGTYEQYF. The CDR3 region has the DNA TGTGCCAGCAGTGAAGCCCCTAAGGGGACCTACGAGCAGTACTTC.

The rearrangement joins TRBV1 to TRBJ2-7; no check of the table's D call, TRBD1, against the DNA was made. TRBV1 is classified as a pseudogene. The CDR3 length is 13 residues. CDR3 sequence reads: CTSSQDTDTQEYF. The CDR3 DNA sequence: TGCACCAGCAGCCAAGATACGGACACCCAGGAGTACTTC.

CDR3 residues: CASGLARGLAVRDEQFF. DNA of the CDR3: TGTGCTAGTGGTTTGGCCCGAGGACTAGCGGTCCGGGATGAGCAGTTCTTC. The rearrangement uses TRBV12-5 and TRBJ2-1; 10 positions agree with TRBD2. The V gene end was trimmed by 1 base and the J gene end by 8 bases; junction bases not matched to a gene: 11. Per germline, CDR1 LGHNT and CDR2 FRNRAP. The CDR3 contains 17 residues.

This clone is a singleton in its sample. J is TRBJ1-2 and V is TRBV14; no clear D. CDR1 and CDR2 (germline): SGHDN, FVKESK. V was clipped by 3 bases and J by 2 bases, with 10 bases between them. This CDR3 spans 14 amino acids. CDR3 sequence (DNA): TGTGCCAGCAGCCATCAAAACACAAACTATGGCTACACCTTC. Residues: CASSHQNTNYGYTF.

The chain carries TRBV18 and TRBJ1-3; unclear D gene. The CDR3 runs 15 residues. In germline, CDR1 is KGHSH, CDR2 LQKENI. V shed 1 base and J shed 0 bases, with 7 bases lying between them. The CDR3 DNA reads TGTGCCAGCTCACCACAGGGATCCTCTGGAAACACCATATATTTT. Amino acid sequence: CASSPQGSSGNTIYF.

The V and J genes are TRBV30 and TRBJ2-7; 9 bases are shared with TRBD1. The CDR3 contains 14 residues. CDR1 and CDR2 from the germline V gene are GTSNPN and SVGIG (reference sequence). The V and J ends lost 3 bases and 2 bases, in that order; junction bases with no gene match: 5. The CDR3, as DNA: TGTGCCTGGAGGGGACAGGGAATCACCTACGAGCAGTACTTC. Amino acids: CAWRGQGITYEQYF.

This chain uses TRBV30 with TRBJ1-2; D might be TRBD1 (6 bases). The germline CDR1 and CDR2 sequences are GTSNPN and SVGIG (reference sequence). The CDR3 runs 13 residues. The V gene lost 2 bases and the J gene lost 5 bases, with 12 bases spanning the gap. The CDR3 sequence: CAWSLGAGYGYTF. The CDR3 DNA is TGTGCCTGGAGTCTGGGGGCCGGGTATGGCTACACCTTC.